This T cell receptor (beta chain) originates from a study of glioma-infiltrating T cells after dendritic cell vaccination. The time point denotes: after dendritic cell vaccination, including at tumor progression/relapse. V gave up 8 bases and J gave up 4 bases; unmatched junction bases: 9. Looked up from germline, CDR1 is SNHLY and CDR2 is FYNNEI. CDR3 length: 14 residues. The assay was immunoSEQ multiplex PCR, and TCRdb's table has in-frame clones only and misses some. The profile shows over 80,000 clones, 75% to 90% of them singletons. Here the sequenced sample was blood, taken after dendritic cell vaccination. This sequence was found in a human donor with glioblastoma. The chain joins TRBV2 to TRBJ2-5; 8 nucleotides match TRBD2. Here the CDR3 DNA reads TGTGCCAGCCACCGAGCGGGAGCTGGAGAGACCCAGTACTTC. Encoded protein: CASHRAGAGETQYF.